This T cell receptor (beta chain) was captured by sequencing in a study of response to subunit inactivated influenza vaccine. Whole-study findings and limits: Authors suggested each seasonal flu vaccination may recruit only limited numbers of new T cells.

On this clonotype: Its antigen remains unknown.

TCRdb processed the RT-PCR reads anew with MiXCR; each CDR3 protein has one entry. The sample shows 540,000 or so distinct CDR3 sequences, over 10% of them seen only once. Unmatched junction bases numbered 8, after V lost 4 bases and J lost 0 bases. CDR3 size: 17 residues. Germline V CDR1 and CDR2: SGHTA, FQGTGA. The V call is TRBV7-3, the J call TRBJ2-2, with 7 bases aligning to TRBD1. The clonotype originates from a man aged 50-59 years who received an inactivated influenza vaccine. This sample comprised PBMCs from blood, obtained roughly 45 days after vaccination. The CDR3 bases are TGTGCCAGCAGCTCTCACCACAGGGGCCCGAACACCGGGGAGCTGTTTTTT. Translated: CASSSHHRGPNTGELFF.